This is a list of T cell receptor beta chains from one sample in a study of naive and memory T cell subsets. TCRdb processed the 5' RACE reads anew with MiXCR; each CDR3 protein has one entry. This sample carries roughly 62,000 distinct CDR3 sequences, approximately 6.6% of them seen once, and the ten largest clones take roughly a tenth. The source of these receptors is a male donor in good health. CDR3s leave out the opening cysteine and the closing phenylalanine or tryptophan. Each record gives: CDR3 protein, D gene, V gene. The D gene is left open where the match is weak.

ASSREAGGRVNEQF | TRBD2 | TRBV5-1
ASSPSFFTGISHEQY | . | TRBV3-1
ASSVGLAVETQY | TRBD2 | TRBV19
ASSLVSGQGVQETQY | TRBD1 | TRBV5-1
ASSTSPASYEQY | . | TRBV19
ASSYSVEAF | . | TRBV6-6
ASSYSISQGAAY | TRBD1 | TRBV6-6
SAYREMNTEAF | . | TRBV20-1
SAREKRGRGEQY | . | TRBV20-1
ASSQDTRSGNTIY | . | TRBV6-6
SATSGTGGHQPQN | TRBD1 | TRBV20-1
SVWTGNNQPQH | TRBD1 | TRBV29-1
ASSRLAGARNEQF | TRBD2 | TRBV19
ATRSGPYNEQF | . | TRBV19
ASSVTSTKLSGNTIY | . | TRBV9
ASSEHRQRGRDGYT | . | TRBV6-5
ASSSGGSYEQY | TRBD2 | TRBV7-9
ASSPLENSYNEQF | . | TRBV4-1
ASSQDPRGLVSDTQY | . | TRBV4-1
ASSGGGAYNEQF | . | TRBV5-1
ASRRRAGGMNYNEQF | TRBD2 | TRBV6-5
ASSLLAVGTDTQY | . | TRBV7-6
AWTSQGAIIPLSGNTIY | TRBD1 | TRBV30
ASSDQGAAYEQY | TRBD1 | TRBV19
ATSRGRNSYNEQF | . | TRBV19
SANRDRGPGEQF | TRBD1 | TRBV20-1
ASSLGLAGNTGELF | TRBD2 | TRBV7-6
SALNTEAF | . | TRBV29-1
SDRTSVETQY | TRBD2 | TRBV29-1
SVMGQGNYGYT | . | TRBV29-1
ASSLFTPGASGTDTQY | . | TRBV27
ASSQDVNEQF | . | TRBV3-1
SPRGDGNQPQH | . | TRBV29-1
ASSSSGTPNEQF | . | TRBV11-3
ASSVPAEEVTDTQY | . | TRBV5-6
ASSRPGANIQY | . | TRBV7-9
ASSESGRMETQY | . | TRBV10-1
ATAAGTSPYEQY | TRBD2 | TRBV19
SATGLAHDNEQF | TRBD2 | TRBV20-1
ASSPQGGGDSYEQY | . | TRBV7-8
ASSLSPSNYEQY | . | TRBV11-2
ASSPETGMNTQY | . | TRBV14
SAIAGTGVNTIY | TRBD1 | TRBV20-1
ASSLVRSYGYT | . | TRBV11-2
SASDLTDTQY | . | TRBV20-1
ASRPGVPTYEQY | . | TRBV12-3/TRBV12-4
ASSQGWGEQF | . | TRBV4-2
ASTRTDLYGYT | . | TRBV12-3/TRBV12-4
ASSQDGLSYNEQF | . | TRBV5-1
ASRRLAEATDTQY | TRBD2 | TRBV19
SDGRGGVGTEAF | . | TRBV29-1